These 5 T cell receptor beta chains share one sample of origin, sequenced in a study of tumor-infiltrating lymphocytes in primary liver carcinoma. TCR beta cDNA was made from 400 to 600 ng total RNA with a constant-region primer. Researchers made the TCR beta libraries by running three nested multiplex PCR rounds with slightly modified ARM-PCR. The first two PCR rounds used TRBV1-TRBV30 primers with a Cbeta primer, roughly 10 cycles each. TCRdb re-called the multiplex PCR reads through MiXCR, storing one row per CDR3 protein. The repertoire holds fewer than 350,000 distinct CDR3 sequences, with roughly two thirds as singletons. Unsorted whole blood yielded the blood RNA, and germline DNA was also extracted. The sequencing sample was made of peripheral blood. These receptors all stem from a man aged 35-49 years with primary liver carcinoma and hepatitis B virus infection.

A note on this clonotype: Lacking the conserved final phenylalanine or tryptophan, this CDR3 likely reflects a read error. V is TRBV7-9 and J is TRBJ2-3; 13 bases are shared with TRBD2. Losses at the gene ends were 4 bases for V and 1 base for J; bases not matched to a gene: 5. The CDR3 is made up of 17 amino acids. CDR1 is SEHNR and CDR2 is FQNEAQ in the germline V gene (reference sequence). The CDR3 here is CASSSAGLAGGTDTQYS. The CDR3 nucleotides read TGTGCCAGCAGCTCCGCCGGACTAGCGGGAGGCACAGATACGCAGTATTCT.

This clonotype was detected ten times or more. This chain connects TRBV29-1 to TRBJ1-2; D call uncertain. The CDR3 loop spans 12 amino acids. V was pared by 5 bases and J by 0 bases, with 7 bases between. The germline CDR1 and CDR2 sequences are SQVTM and ANQGSEA. The CDR3 coding sequence is TGCAGCGTTAGGGCGACTAACTATGGCTACACCTTC. Translation: CSVRATNYGYTF.

Comment on this clonotype: A much bigger clone sits one base away, suggesting this may be a read error. V gene TRBV12-3 or TRBV12-4 combines with J gene TRBJ2-5; D uncertain. The CDR3 loop spans 13 amino acids. The chain's CDR3 is CANSSTAQETQYF. As DNA, the CDR3 is TGTGCCAACAGTTCCACAGCACAAGAGACCCAGTACTTC.

Ten or more counts support this clonotype. The chain joins TRBV6-1 to TRBJ2-7; 10 bases are shared with TRBD1. V was clipped by 6 bases and J by 4 bases; unmatched bases: 6. Germline V CDR1 and CDR2: MNHNS, SASEGT. CDR3 size: 14 residues. The CDR3, as DNA: TGTGCCAGCAGAAGACAGGGGGCAGGTTACGAGCAGTACTTC. It codes for CASRRQGAGYEQYF.

To note about this clonotype: The CDR3 end shows no conserved phenylalanine or tryptophan, and so a read error is likely. J is TRBJ2-1 and V is TRBV29-1; no clear D. V lost 7 bases and J lost 8, with 18 bases in between. The germline CDR1 and CDR2 sequences are SQVTM and ANQGSEA. The CDR3 loop spans 13 amino acids. The CDR3 bases are TGCAGCGCTGGCTCGGGCGTAATCTATGAGCAGTTCCTC. Protein product: CSAGSGVIYEQFL.